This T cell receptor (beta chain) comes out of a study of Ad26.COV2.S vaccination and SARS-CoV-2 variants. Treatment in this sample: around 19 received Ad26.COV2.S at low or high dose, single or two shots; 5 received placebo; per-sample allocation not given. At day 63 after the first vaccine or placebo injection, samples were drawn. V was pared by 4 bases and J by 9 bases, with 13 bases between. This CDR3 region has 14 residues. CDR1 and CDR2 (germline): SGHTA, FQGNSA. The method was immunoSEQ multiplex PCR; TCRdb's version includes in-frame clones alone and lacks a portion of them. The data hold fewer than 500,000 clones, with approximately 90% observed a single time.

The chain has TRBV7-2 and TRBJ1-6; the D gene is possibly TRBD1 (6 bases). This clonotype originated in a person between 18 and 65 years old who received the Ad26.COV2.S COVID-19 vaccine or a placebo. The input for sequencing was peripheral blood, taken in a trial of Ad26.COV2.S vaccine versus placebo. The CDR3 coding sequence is TGTGCCAGCAGCTCCCGAAAACAGGGTTCACCCCTCCACTTT. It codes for CASSSRKQGSPLHF.